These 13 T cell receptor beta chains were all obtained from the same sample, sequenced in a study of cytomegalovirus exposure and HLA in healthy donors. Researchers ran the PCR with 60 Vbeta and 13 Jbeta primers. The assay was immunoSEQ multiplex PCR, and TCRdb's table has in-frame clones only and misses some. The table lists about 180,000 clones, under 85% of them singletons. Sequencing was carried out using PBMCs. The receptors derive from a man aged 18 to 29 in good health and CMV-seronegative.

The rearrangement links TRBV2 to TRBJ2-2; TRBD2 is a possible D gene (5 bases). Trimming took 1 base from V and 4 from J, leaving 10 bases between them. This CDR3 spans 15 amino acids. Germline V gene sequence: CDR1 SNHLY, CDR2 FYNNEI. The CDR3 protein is CASSEGRTLTGELFF. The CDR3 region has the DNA TGTGCCAGCAGTGAAGGAAGGACTCTCACCGGGGAGCTGTTTTTT.

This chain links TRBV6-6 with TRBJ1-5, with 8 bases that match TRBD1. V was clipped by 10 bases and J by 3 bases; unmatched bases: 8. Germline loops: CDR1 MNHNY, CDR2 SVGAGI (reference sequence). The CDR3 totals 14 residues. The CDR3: CATSGTGNNQPQHF. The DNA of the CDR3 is TGTGCCACCTCGGGGACAGGCAACAATCAGCCCCAGCATTTT.

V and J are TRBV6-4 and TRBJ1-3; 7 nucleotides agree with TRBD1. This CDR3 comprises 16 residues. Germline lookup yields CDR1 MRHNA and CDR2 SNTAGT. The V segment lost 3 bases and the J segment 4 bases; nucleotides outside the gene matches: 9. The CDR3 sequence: CASSEGDRSFGNTIYF. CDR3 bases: TGTGCCAGCAGTGAAGGGGACAGATCCTTCGGAAACACCATATATTTT.

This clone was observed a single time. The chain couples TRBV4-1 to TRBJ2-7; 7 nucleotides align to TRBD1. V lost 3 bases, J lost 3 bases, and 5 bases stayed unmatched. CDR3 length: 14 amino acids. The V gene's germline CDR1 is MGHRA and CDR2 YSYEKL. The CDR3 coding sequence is TGCGCCAGCAGCCATGAAACAGGGGTCTACGAGCAGTACTTC. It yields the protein CASSHETGVYEQYF.

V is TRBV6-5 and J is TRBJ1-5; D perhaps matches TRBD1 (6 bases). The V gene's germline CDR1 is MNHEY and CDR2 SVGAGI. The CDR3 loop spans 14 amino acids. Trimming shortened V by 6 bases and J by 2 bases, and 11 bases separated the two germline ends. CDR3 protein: CASSLSGGNQPQHF. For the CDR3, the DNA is TGTGCCAGCAGCTTATCAGGGGGCAATCAGCCCCAGCATTTT.

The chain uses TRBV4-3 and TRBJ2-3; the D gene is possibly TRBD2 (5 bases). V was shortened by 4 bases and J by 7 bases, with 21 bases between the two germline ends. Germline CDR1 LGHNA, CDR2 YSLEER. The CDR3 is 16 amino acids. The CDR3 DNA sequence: TGCGCCAGCAGCCCCCGGGGTCACCTCCAGGCTAATACGCAGTATTTT. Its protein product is CASSPRGHLQANTQYF.

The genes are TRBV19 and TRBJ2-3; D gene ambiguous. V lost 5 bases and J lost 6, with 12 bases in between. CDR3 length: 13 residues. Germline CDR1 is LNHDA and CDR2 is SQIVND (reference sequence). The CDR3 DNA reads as TGTGCCAGTAGTCCCACCCACTCGGATACGCAGTATTTT. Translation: CASSPTHSDTQYF.

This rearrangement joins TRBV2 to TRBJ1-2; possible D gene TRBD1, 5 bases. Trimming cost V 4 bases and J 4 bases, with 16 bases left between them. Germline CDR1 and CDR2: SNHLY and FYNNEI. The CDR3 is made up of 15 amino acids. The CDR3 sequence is CASSAQGYASYGYTF. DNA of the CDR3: TGTGCCAGCAGTGCCCAGGGCTATGCTTCCTATGGCTACACCTTC.

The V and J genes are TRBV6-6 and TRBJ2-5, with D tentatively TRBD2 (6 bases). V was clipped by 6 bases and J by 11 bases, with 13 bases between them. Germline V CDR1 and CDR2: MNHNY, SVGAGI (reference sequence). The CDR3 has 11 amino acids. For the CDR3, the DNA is TGTGCCAGCAGGGAGGGAGGAGAGCAGTACTTC. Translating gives CASREGGEQYF.

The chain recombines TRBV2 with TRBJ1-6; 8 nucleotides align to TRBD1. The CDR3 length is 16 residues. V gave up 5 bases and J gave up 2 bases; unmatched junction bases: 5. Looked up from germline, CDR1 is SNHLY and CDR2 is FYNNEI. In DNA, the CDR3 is TGTGCCAGCAGTCCTAAGACAGGGGCCTATAATTCACCCCTCCACTTT. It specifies CASSPKTGAYNSPLHF.

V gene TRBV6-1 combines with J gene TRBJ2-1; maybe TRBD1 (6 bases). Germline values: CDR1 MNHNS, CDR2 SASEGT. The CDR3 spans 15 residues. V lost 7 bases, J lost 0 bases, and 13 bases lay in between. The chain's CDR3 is CASTQDSISYNEQFF. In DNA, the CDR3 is TGTGCCAGCACTCAGGACAGCATCTCCTACAATGAGCAGTTCTTC.

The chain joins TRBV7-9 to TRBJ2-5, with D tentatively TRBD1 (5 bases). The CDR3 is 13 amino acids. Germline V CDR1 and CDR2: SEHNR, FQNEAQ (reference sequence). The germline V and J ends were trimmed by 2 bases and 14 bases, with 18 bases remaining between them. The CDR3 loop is CASSLRPQDLPYF. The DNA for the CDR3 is TGTGCCAGCAGCTTACGGCCACAGGACCTCCCTTACTTC. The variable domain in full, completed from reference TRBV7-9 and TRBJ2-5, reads DTGVSQNPRHKITKRGQNVTFRCDPISEHNRLYWYRQTLGQGPEFLTYFQNEAQLEKSRLLSDRFSAERPKGSFSTLEIQRTEQGDSAMYLCASSLRPQDLPYFGPGTRLLVL.

CDR3 amino acids: CAWDPGDMNTEAFF. CDR3 DNA: TGTGCCTGGGATCCGGGAGACATGAACACTGAAGCTTTCTTT. The chain couples TRBV30 to TRBJ1-1; the D is unclear. The CDR3 is 14 residues long. Germline CDR1 is GTSNPN and CDR2 is SVGIG (reference sequence). Between the trimmed V and J ends, which lost 5 bases and 0 bases, there was a span of 13 bases.